This T cell receptor (beta chain) comes out of a study of PD-1 blockade in classical Hodgkin lymphoma. With V trimmed by 3 bases and J by 1 base, 5 bases remained unmatched. Germline-derived CDR1 and CDR2 are ENHRY and SYGVKD. The CDR3 spans 16 residues. Clones were read by immunoSEQ multiplex PCR, and TCRdb kept only the in-frame ones, dropping some. This sample has about 11,000 clones, with around 76% found just once. Every single patient, without exception, relapsed after autologous stem cell transplantation, and brentuximab vedotin exposure varied. Overall study results and limits: By C4D1, CD4+ diversity increased significantly, especially in complete responders.

This clone occurred once. Its antigen is currently unknown. The rearrangement uses TRBV10-3 and TRBJ2-5; 10 nucleotides match TRBD1. The origin of this receptor is a human donor with classical Hodgkin lymphoma. Sequenced material: peripheral blood mononuclear cells (PBMCs), taken at baseline. CDR3 region: CAISEPGQGIQETQYF. The CDR3 region has the DNA TGTGCCATCAGTGAACCGGGACAGGGGATCCAAGAGACCCAGTACTTC.